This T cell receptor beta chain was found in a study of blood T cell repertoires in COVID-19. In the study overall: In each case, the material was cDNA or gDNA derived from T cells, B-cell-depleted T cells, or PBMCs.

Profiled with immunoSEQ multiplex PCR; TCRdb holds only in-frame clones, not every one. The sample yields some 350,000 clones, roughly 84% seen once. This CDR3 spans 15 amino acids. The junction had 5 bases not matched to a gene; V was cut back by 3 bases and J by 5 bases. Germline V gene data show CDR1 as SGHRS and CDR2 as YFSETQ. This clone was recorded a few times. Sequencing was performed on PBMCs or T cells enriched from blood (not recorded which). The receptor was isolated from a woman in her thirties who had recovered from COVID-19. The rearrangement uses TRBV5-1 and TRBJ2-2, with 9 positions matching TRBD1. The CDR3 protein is CASSWTGEETGELFF. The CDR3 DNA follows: TGCGCCAGCAGCTGGACAGGGGAAGAAACCGGGGAGCTGTTTTTT.